This T cell receptor (beta chain) comes out of a study of Ad26.COV2.S vaccination and SARS-CoV-2 variants listed by TCRdb under 2021. Background on the whole study: Donors in the vaccine arm were drawn from COV1001, a phase I-IIa trial of Ad26.COV2.S in healthy adults that was multicentre, randomized, double-blind and placebo-controlled. Ad26.COV2.S was given intramuscularly at 5x10^10 or 1x10^11 viral particles, as a single shot or as two shots 56 days apart. TCRbeta repertoire sequencing served as the tool for gauging how specific and how broad the SARS-CoV-2-reactive T cell receptors were following Ad26.COV2.S vaccination. The TCR-sequenced set comprised approximately 32 samples: around 20 Ad26.COV2.S vaccine recipients, 5 placebo recipients and 8 SARS-CoV-2 convalescent individuals. Trial participants were randomized into five groups of five: low-dose or high-dose Ad26.COV2.S given once or twice, or placebo on both occasions. Investigators remained blinded to trial group allocation during experiments and outcome assessment. The full study reports these points: The authors noted that total T cell responses may have been underestimated by the TCR breadth and depth analyses. Compared with placebo recipients, Ad26.COV2.S recipients showed higher spike-specific TCR breadth (P = 0.0014). After vaccination, spike-specific CD8+ and CD4+ T cell responses were reported to show substantial breadth. Vaccine and placebo recipients had similar non-spike TCR breadth, a finding consistent with the vaccine containing only spike. The study was not powered to compare responses between vaccine doses or regimens.

Interpreted using the paper, the treatment or condition label stands for: approximately 18 received Ad26.COV2.S at low or high dose, single or two shots; about 5 received placebo; per-sample allocation not given. Repertoires of vaccine and placebo recipients were sequenced from samples taken on day 63 after the first injection. Cohort 1b enrolled some 25 adults aged 18-55 years at a single site in Boston, USA, between 29 July and 7 August 2020. Ad26.COV2.S was a replication-incompetent adenovirus type 26 vector expressing a prefusion-stabilized SARS-CoV-2 spike protein from the original Wuhan strain. The immunoSEQ Assay was used to sequence TCRbeta CDR3 regions. After extraction, genomic DNA underwent amplification by bias-controlled multiplex PCR, followed by high-throughput sequencing. The paper's processing steps were these. Collapsing and filtering of sequences were performed to quantify the absolute abundance of each unique TCRbeta CDR3 region. T cell fraction was estimated by normalization of TCRbeta template counts to usable DNA, with usable DNA being measured through amplification of reference genes present in all nucleated cells. Repertoire TCRs were annotated as SARS-CoV-2-specific by exact matching of V gene, CDR3 amino acid sequence and J gene to a known reactive TCR set. The reference SARS-CoV-2 TCR set was derived from MIRA and filtered for enrichment in COVID-19-positive ImmuneCODE repertoires, a step that removed public or cross-reactive TCRs. Using the MIRA antigens, annotated TCRs were further analysed by specific ORF or by position within an ORF. Breadth was defined as the number of annotated unique rearrangements divided by the total number of unique productive rearrangements, and depth was defined as the summed frequency of the annotated unique rearrangements. Two-sided Wilcoxon rank-sum tests were used to compare TCR breadth between groups. The source is immuneACCESS, and TCRdb retained only in-frame sequences with V and J called. Part of the clones is not carried over; for the studies checked, unresolved V genes explain less than half of this, and the remainder is unexplained. That table furnishes V, J and clone size, whereas the DNA furnished D and trimming. The sample table lists about 280,000 clones, about 90% of them with a count of one. Over 2.5% of the sample rests with the top ten.

Regarding this clone: It has no known antigen specificity. Base-call qualities are not available, and no considerably larger clone is one nucleotide away.

From the cysteine through the phenylalanine, the CDR3 covers 15 amino acids. Here the CDR3 DNA is all that survives: 45 bases in frame from base 1. Between the V and J ends, shortened by 3 bases and 0 bases respectively, the junction contains 9 bases. Per the germline V gene, MDHEN is the CDR1 and SYDVKM is the CDR2. The rearranged segments are TRBV28 and TRBJ2-1, with the D gene not clear enough to name. The receptor comes from a person between 18 and 59 years old who received the Ad26.COV2.S COVID-19 vaccine or a placebo. This specimen was peripheral blood, taken in a trial of Ad26.COV2.S vaccine versus placebo. CDR3 protein: CASSFLGSSYNEQFF. Here is the DNA: TGTGCCAGCAGTTTCCTCGGCAGCTCCTACAATGAGCAGTTCTTC.